This T cell receptor (beta chain) comes out of a study of graft-versus-host responses after intestinal transplantation. General study findings and limits: Some GvH clones appeared in ileal mucosa or blood before recipient bone marrow.

In germline, CDR1 is SEHNR, CDR2 FQNEAQ (reference sequence). The CDR3 consists of 12 residues. V was clipped by 5 bases and J by 1 base, with 5 bases between them. Using immunoSEQ multiplex PCR, the repertoire was profiled, and TCRdb retains in-frame clones only, with some absent. The sample holds more than 70,000 clones, around 93% seen once. This clone was seen only once. Its antigen is not identified. The material was unstimulated CD8+ T cells sorted from spleen or lymph node cells, obtained before transplant. V is TRBV7-9 and J is TRBJ1-1; D is unresolved. This TCR was recovered from a human donor who was the organ donor for an intestinal transplant. The CDR3 reads CASSRANTEAFF. The DNA of the CDR3 is TGTGCCAGCAGCCGCGCGAACACTGAAGCTTTCTTT.